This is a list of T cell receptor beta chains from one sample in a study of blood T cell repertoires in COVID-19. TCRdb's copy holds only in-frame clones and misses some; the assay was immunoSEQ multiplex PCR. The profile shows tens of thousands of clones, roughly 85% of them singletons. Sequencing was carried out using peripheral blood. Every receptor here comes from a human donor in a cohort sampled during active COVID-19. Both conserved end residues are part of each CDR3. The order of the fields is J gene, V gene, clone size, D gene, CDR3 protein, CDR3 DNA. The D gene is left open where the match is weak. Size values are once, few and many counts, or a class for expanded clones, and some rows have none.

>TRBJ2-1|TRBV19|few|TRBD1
CASSIAPRQGVILF
TGTGCCAGTAGTATAGCCCCACGACAGGGGGTTATACTCTTC
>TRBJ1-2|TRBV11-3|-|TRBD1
CASSDQGVGYTF
TGTGCCAGCAGCGATCAGGGGGTTGGCTACACCTTC
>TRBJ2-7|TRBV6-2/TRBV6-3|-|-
CASSYPPREQYF
TGTGCCAGCAGTTACCCCCCCCGCGAGCAGTACTTC
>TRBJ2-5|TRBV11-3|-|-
CASSAQQGVEETQYF
TGTGCCAGCAGCGCGCAACAGGGAGTTGAGGAGACCCAGTACTTC
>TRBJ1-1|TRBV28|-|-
CASSPPTNLNTEAFF
TGTGCCAGCAGTCCCCCGACAAACTTGAACACTGAAGCTTTCTTT
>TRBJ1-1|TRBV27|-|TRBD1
CASSSPTGRAFF
TGTGCCAGCAGTTCCCCGACAGGGAGAGCTTTCTTT
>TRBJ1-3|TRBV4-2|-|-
CASSQDGASGNTIYF
TGTGCCAGCAGCCAAGATGGGGCCTCTGGAAACACCATATATTTT
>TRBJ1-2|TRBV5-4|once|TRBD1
CASSNGQGGYGYTF
TGTGCCAGCAGCAATGGACAGGGGGGGTATGGCTACACCTTC
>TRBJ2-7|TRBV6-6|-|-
CASSSDLTTQGTRAYEQYF
TGTGCCAGCAGCTCGGACTTGACCACACAGGGTACAAGAGCCTACGAGCAGTACTTC
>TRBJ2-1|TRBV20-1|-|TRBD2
CSASSHPRVAGGLGEQFF
TGCAGTGCTAGTAGCCACCCCCGGGTAGCGGGGGGGCTAGGTGAGCAGTTCTTC
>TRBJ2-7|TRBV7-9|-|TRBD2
CASSFLAAGGFDEQYF
TGTGCCAGCAGCTTTTTGGCCGCGGGGGGTTTCGACGAGCAGTACTTC
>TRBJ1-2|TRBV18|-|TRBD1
CASSPPGQARNYGYTF
TGTGCCAGCTCACCACCGGGACAGGCACGTAACTATGGCTACACCTTC
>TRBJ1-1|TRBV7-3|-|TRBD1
CASSLGQSTEAFF
TGTGCCAGCAGCTTGGGACAGTCTACTGAAGCTTTCTTT
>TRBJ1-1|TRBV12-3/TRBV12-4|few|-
CASSPRVNTEAFF
TGTGCCAGCAGCCCCAGGGTTAACACTGAAGCTTTCTTT
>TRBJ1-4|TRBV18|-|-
CASSPEDEKLFF
TGTGCCAGCTCACCAGAGGATGAAAAACTGTTTTTT
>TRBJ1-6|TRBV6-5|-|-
CASSYLPTDNSPLHF
TGTGCCAGCAGTTACTTACCGACAGATAATTCACCCCTCCACTTT
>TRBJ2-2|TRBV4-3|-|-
CASSQAGLGTGELFF
TGCGCCAGCAGCCAAGCAGGGCTAGGCACCGGGGAGCTGTTTTTT
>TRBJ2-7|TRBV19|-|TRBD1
CASSIQGASSYEQYF
TGTGCCAGTAGTATCCAGGGGGCGAGCTCCTACGAGCAGTACTTC
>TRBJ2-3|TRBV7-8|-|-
CASSPTQGYSTDTQYF
TGTGCCAGCAGCCCGACACAGGGATATAGCACAGATACGCAGTATTTT
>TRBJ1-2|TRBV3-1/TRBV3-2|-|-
CASSQDGPRAWGGYTF
TGTGCCAGCAGCCAAGATGGACCGAGGGCGTGGGGTGGCTACACCTTC
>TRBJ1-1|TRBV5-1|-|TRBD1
CASSLGQGAAFF
TGCGCCAGCAGCTTGGGACAGGGGGCAGCTTTCTTT
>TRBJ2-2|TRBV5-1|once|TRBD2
CASSLALDSGTGELFF
TGCGCCAGCAGCTTGGCCCTAGATAGCGGGACCGGGGAGCTGTTTTTT
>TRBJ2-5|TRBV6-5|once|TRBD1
CASRTGPQETQYF
TGTGCCAGCAGGACAGGGCCCCAAGAGACCCAGTACTTC
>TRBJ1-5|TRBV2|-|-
CASSERGTVRPQHF
TGTGCCAGCAGTGAAAGGGGGACCGTCCGGCCCCAGCATTTT
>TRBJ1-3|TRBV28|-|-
CASSSQDSSGNTIYF
TGTGCCAGCAGCTCACAGGATAGCTCTGGAAACACCATATATTTT
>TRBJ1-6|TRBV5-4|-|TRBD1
CASSSTGGDSPLHF
TGTGCCAGCAGCTCGACAGGGGGGGATTCACCCCTCCACTTT
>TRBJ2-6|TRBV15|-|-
CATSRDPEVWGDLGISGANVLTF
TGTGCCACCAGCAGAGATCCCGAAGTGTGGGGGGACCTTGGAATCTCTGGGGCCAACGTCCTGACTTTC
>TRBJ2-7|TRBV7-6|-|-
CASSSPAGKSSYEQYF
TGTGCCAGCAGCTCCCCGGCGGGTAAAAGCTCCTACGAGCAGTACTTC
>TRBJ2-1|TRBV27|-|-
CASSPIRRLYNEQFF
TGTGCCAGCAGTCCGATTAGGCGACTATACAATGAGCAGTTCTTC
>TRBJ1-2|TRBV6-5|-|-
CASPPGAYGYTF
TGTGCCAGCCCCCCAGGGGCCTATGGCTACACCTTC
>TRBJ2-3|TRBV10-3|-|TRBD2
CAISGLAGGADTQYF
TGTGCCATCTCGGGACTAGCGGGAGGGGCAGATACGCAGTATTTT
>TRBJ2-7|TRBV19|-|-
CASRLGSSYEQYF
TGTGCCAGTAGACTAGGTTCCTCCTACGAGCAGTACTTC
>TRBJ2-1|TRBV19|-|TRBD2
CASSMAPSGSVKAYNEQFF
TGTGCCAGTAGTATGGCGCCTAGCGGGAGTGTGAAGGCCTACAATGAGCAGTTCTTC
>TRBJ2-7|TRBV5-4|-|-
CASSLAVAIPYEQYF
TGTGCCAGCAGCTTGGCTGTAGCCATTCCCTACGAGCAGTACTTC
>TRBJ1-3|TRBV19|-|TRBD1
CASSYLQGAFGNTIYF
TGTGCCAGTAGTTATCTACAGGGGGCGTTCGGAAACACCATATATTTT
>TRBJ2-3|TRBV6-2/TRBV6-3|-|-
CASSTLTRKLTDTQYF
TGTGCCAGCAGTACCTTGACTAGGAAACTAACAGATACGCAGTATTTT
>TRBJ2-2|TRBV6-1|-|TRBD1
CASSESSGTVNTGELFF
TGTGCCAGCAGTGAGAGTTCCGGGACAGTTAACACCGGGGAGCTGTTTTTT
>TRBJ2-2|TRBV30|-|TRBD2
CAWNRPSGGFLYTGELFF
TGTGCCTGGAACCGTCCTAGCGGGGGGTTTCTTTACACCGGGGAGCTGTTTTTT
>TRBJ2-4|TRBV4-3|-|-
CASSQGLGNIQYF
TGCGCCAGCAGCCAAGGACTGGGAAACATTCAGTACTTC
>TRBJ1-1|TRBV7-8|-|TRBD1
CASSLPGQGEAFF
TGTGCCAGCAGCTTACCGGGACAGGGTGAGGCTTTCTTT
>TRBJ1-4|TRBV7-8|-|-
CASSLNLAEQGSEKLFF
TGTGCCAGCAGCTTAAATCTTGCAGAACAGGGAAGCGAAAAACTGTTTTTT
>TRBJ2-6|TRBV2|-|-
CASSEAFEGSGANVLTF
TGTGCCAGCAGTGAAGCGTTCGAGGGTTCCGGGGCCAACGTCCTGACTTTC
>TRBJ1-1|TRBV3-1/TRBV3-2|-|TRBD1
CASSQVRTGGTEAFF
TGTGCCAGCAGCCAAGTTAGGACAGGGGGCACTGAAGCTTTCTTT
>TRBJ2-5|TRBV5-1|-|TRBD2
CASRSSGGPGGETQYF
TGCGCCAGCAGATCTAGCGGGGGCCCCGGGGGGGAGACCCAGTACTTC
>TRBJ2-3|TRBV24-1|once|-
CATSDSQRESDTQYF
TGTGCCACCAGTGATTCTCAACGGGAGTCAGATACGCAGTATTTT
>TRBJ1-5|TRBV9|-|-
CASRDQPQHF
TGTGCCAGCCGGGATCAGCCCCAGCATTTT
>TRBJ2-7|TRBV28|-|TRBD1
CASRTGATHYEQYF
TGTGCCAGCAGGACAGGGGCTACCCACTACGAGCAGTACTTC
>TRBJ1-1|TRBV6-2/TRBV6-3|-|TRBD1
CASSNHRQGANTEAFF
TGTGCCAGCAGTAACCACCGACAGGGGGCAAACACTGAAGCTTTCTTT
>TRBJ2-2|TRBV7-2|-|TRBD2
CASSLSGSTNTGELFF
TGTGCCAGCAGCCTTAGCGGGAGCACGAACACCGGGGAGCTGTTTTTT
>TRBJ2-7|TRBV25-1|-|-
CASRGNIGIYTYEQYF
TGTGCCAGCAGGGGGAATATCGGGATATATACCTACGAGCAGTACTTC
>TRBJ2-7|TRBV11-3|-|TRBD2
CASSLTSGIPYEQYF
TGTGCCAGCAGCTTAACTAGCGGGATACCCTACGAGCAGTACTTC
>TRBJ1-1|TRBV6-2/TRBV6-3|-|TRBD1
CASSWTGAFDTEAFF
TGTGCCAGCAGTTGGACAGGGGCCTTCGACACTGAAGCTTTCTTT
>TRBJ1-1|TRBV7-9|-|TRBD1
CASSGQGLHTEAFF
TGTGCCAGCTCCGGACAGGGGTTGCACACTGAAGCTTTCTTT
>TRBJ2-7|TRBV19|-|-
CASSIVEGYSYEQYF
TGTGCCAGTAGTATAGTGGAGGGGTACTCCTACGAGCAGTACTTC
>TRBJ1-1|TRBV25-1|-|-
CASSPPLQGNTEAFF
TGTGCCAGCAGTCCCCCATTACAGGGGAACACTGAAGCTTTCTTT
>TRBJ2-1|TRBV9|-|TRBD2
CASSLSGLADSYNEQFF
TGTGCCAGCAGCTTATCGGGACTAGCGGACTCCTACAATGAGCAGTTCTTC
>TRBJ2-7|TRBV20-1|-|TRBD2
CSASTGSGGAGDEQYF
TGCAGTGCTAGTACGGGTAGCGGGGGGGCAGGGGACGAGCAGTACTTC
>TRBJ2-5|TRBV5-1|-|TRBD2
CASSTDYGTSGSWQETQYF
TGCGCCAGCAGCACCGACTACGGGACTAGCGGGAGTTGGCAAGAGACCCAGTACTTC